This is a list of T cell receptor beta chains from one sample in a study of blood T cell repertoires in COVID-19. Sequenced by immunoSEQ multiplex PCR; TCRdb stores in-frame clones only, minus some. The table lists approximately 130,000 clones, about 83% of them singletons, with roughly 9.7% in the top ten. The sequenced sample was peripheral blood. The receptors were sampled from a man in his forties with active or convalescent COVID-19. The CDR3 runs from the conserved cysteine through the conserved F or W. The D gene is left open where the match is weak. Expanded clones are given a class, and other clones once, few, many or no size at all.

>-|-|TRBV6-1|TRBJ2-3
CASSEAWAGDTQYF
TGTGCCAGCAGTGAAGCTTGGGCAGGAGATACGCAGTATTTT
>-|TRBD2|TRBV6-5|TRBJ2-3
CASGTSGVTDTQYF
TGTGCCAGTGGGACTAGCGGAGTCACAGATACGCAGTATTTT
>-|-|TRBV5-1|TRBJ2-2
CASSSAGQVVGELFF
TGCGCCAGCAGCTCCGCCGGCCAGGTGGTCGGGGAGCTGTTTTTT
>-|-|TRBV3-1/TRBV3-2|TRBJ2-7
CASSQGGGARNEQYF
TGTGCCAGCAGCCAAGGGGGCGGGGCGCGGAACGAGCAGTACTTC
>once|TRBD1|TRBV7-8|TRBJ1-3
CASSSSGGRNTIYF
TGTGCCAGCAGCTCCTCAGGGGGCCGAAACACCATATATTTT
>-|-|TRBV19|TRBJ1-2
CATGATPNYGYTF
TGTGCCACTGGTGCCACTCCTAACTATGGCTACACCTTC
>-|-|TRBV7-2|TRBJ1-6
CASSLKQGWNSPLHF
TGTGCCAGCAGCTTAAAGCAGGGTTGGAATTCACCCCTCCACTTT
>-|TRBD1|TRBV11-2|TRBJ1-2
CASSRQGASYGYTF
TGTGCCAGCAGCCGACAGGGGGCTTCCTATGGCTACACCTTC
>-|TRBD1|TRBV19|TRBJ1-1
CASLTQGDGTEAFF
TGTGCCAGTCTAACACAGGGGGATGGCACTGAAGCTTTCTTT
>-|TRBD1|TRBV27|TRBJ2-6
CASSLLGTGNSGANVLTF
TGTGCCAGCAGTTTATTAGGGACAGGGAACTCTGGGGCCAACGTCCTGACTTTC
>few|-|TRBV4-3|TRBJ2-7
CASSQDVAGVGYEQYF
TGCGCCAGCAGCCAAGATGTAGCAGGGGTAGGCTACGAGCAGTACTTC
>-|TRBD2|TRBV6-2/TRBV6-3|TRBJ2-5
CASSYLTGGETQYF
TGTGCCAGCAGTTACTTGACGGGGGGGGAGACCCAGTACTTC
>-|-|TRBV24-1|TRBJ2-3
CATSDPVGGGQGKDTQYF
TGTGCCACCAGTGATCCGGTCGGGGGGGGACAGGGCAAAGATACGCAGTATTTT
>-|-|TRBV5-6|TRBJ2-1
CASSLLGSSYNEQFF
TGTGCCAGCAGCTTGTTGGGGAGCTCCTACAATGAGCAGTTCTTC
>-|-|TRBV19|TRBJ2-2
CASSPLGRGLTGELFF
TGTGCCAGTAGCCCCCTCGGGAGGGGGCTCACCGGGGAGCTGTTTTTT
>-|-|TRBV6-5|TRBJ2-3
CASCRLGSLTDTQYF
TGTGCCAGCTGCCGCCTGGGGAGCCTCACAGATACGCAGTATTTT
>few|TRBD1|TRBV23-1|TRBJ2-7
CASRTGGLPASYEQYF
TGCGCCAGCAGGACAGGGGGCCTACCTGCCTCCTACGAGCAGTACTTC
>once|TRBD1|TRBV4-3|TRBJ2-7
CASSQDRTGGKNTYEQYF
TGCGCCAGCAGCCAAGATCGGACAGGGGGCAAGAACACCTACGAGCAGTACTTC
>-|-|TRBV30|TRBJ1-2
CAWSQKQGRSISF
TGTGCCTGGAGTCAAAAACAGGGAAGGAGCATCAGCTTC
>-|-|TRBV5-5|TRBJ2-5
CASSLEGEETQYF
TGTGCCAGCAGCTTGGAGGGGGAGGAGACCCAGTACTTC
>-|-|TRBV19|TRBJ1-3
CASSMSLGRDPGNTIYF
TGTGCCAGTAGTATGAGTCTGGGCAGGGATCCTGGAAACACCATATATTTT
>-|TRBD2|TRBV7-6|TRBJ2-5
CASSLGAGRGETQYF
TGTGCCAGCAGCTTAGGGGCAGGGAGGGGAGAGACCCAGTACTTC
>-|TRBD2|TRBV4-3|TRBJ2-3
CASSQAGLGRGGLDTQYF
TGCGCCAGCAGCCAAGCCGGTTTGGGGCGGGGGGGCCTTGATACGCAGTATTTT
>-|-|TRBV27|TRBJ1-5
CASKWEAVGNQPQHF
TGTGCCAGCAAATGGGAGGCGGTCGGCAATCAGCCCCAGCATTTT
>-|TRBD2|TRBV20-1|TRBJ2-1
CSASKTAGPRGAYNEQFF
TGCAGTGCCAGTAAGACAGCGGGGCCACGGGGGGCCTACAATGAGCAGTTCTTC
>-|-|TRBV12-3/TRBV12-4|TRBJ1-2
CASTLTEDYGYTF
TGTGCCAGCACTCTGACAGAAGACTATGGCTACACCTTC
>-|-|TRBV30|TRBJ1-5
CAWSVQTDTQPQHF
TGTGCCTGGAGTGTACAGACAGATACTCAGCCCCAGCATTTT
>-|-|TRBV6-6|TRBJ1-5
CASSPGDNSNQPQHF
TGTGCCAGCAGCCCCGGTGACAATAGCAATCAGCCCCAGCATTTT
>-|TRBD2|TRBV30|TRBJ2-5
CAGLAGGLPGETQYF
TGTGCCGGCCTAGCGGGGGGGCTGCCGGGCGAGACCCAGTACTTC
>-|TRBD2|TRBV19|TRBJ2-3
CASSIIGTRGLDTQYF
TGTGCCAGTAGTATAATCGGGACTAGAGGTCTAGATACGCAGTATTTT
>-|TRBD2|TRBV27|TRBJ2-5
CASSTLGLAGGETQYF
TGTGCCAGCAGTACCCTGGGACTAGCGGGTGGGGAGACCCAGTACTTC
>-|-|TRBV19|TRBJ1-1
CASSIGARGTEAFF
TGTGCCAGTAGTATAGGCGCGCGGGGCACTGAAGCTTTCTTT
>-|-|TRBV10-2|TRBJ1-2
CASSPGGTEWTDGYGYTF
TGCGCCAGCAGTCCGGGGGGGACCGAGTGGACAGACGGCTATGGCTACACCTTC
>-|-|TRBV2|TRBJ1-3
CASSGWPGNTIYF
TGTGCCAGCAGCGGGTGGCCGGGAAACACCATATATTTT
>-|-|TRBV5-6|TRBJ1-2
CASSLQGYGYTF
TGTGCCAGCAGCTTACAGGGCTATGGCTACACCTTC
>once|TRBD2|TRBV19|TRBJ2-1
CASSTTSGGPWDEQFF
TGTGCCAGTAGTACGACTAGCGGGGGGCCTTGGGATGAGCAGTTCTTC
>-|-|TRBV5-1|TRBJ2-3
CASSRSGSTDTQYF
TGCGCCAGCAGCCGTAGCGGTAGCACAGATACGCAGTATTTT
>-|-|TRBV18|TRBJ1-1
CASSPRSYDTEAFF
TGTGCCAGCTCACCACGGAGTTATGACACTGAAGCTTTCTTT
>-|TRBD1|TRBV29-1|TRBJ1-2
CSVARDSSYGYTF
TGCAGCGTGGCACGGGACAGTTCCTATGGCTACACCTTC
>-|-|TRBV19|TRBJ1-5
CASSPTEPYSNQPQHF
TGTGCCAGTAGTCCAACAGAGCCGTATAGCAATCAGCCCCAGCATTTT
>-|-|TRBV5-4|TRBJ2-4
CASSSPIMGQKNIQYF
TGTGCCAGCAGCTCACCAATAATGGGGCAGAAAAACATTCAGTACTTC
>-|-|TRBV2|TRBJ2-3
CASSSGTPLGDTQYF
TGTGCCAGCAGTTCCGGGACTCCTCTCGGAGATACGCAGTATTTT
>-|-|TRBV12-3/TRBV12-4|TRBJ1-1
CASSDTNTEAFF
TGTGCCAGCAGTGACACGAACACTGAAGCTTTCTTT
>-|TRBD1|TRBV5-1|TRBJ2-7
CASSWGTQGWHEQYF
TGCGCCAGCAGCTGGGGCACACAGGGGTGGCACGAGCAGTACTTC
>few|-|TRBV10-3|TRBJ2-3
CAISAIRANTDTQYF
TGTGCCATCAGTGCTATTAGAGCTAACACAGATACGCAGTATTTT
>-|TRBD2|TRBV7-2|TRBJ2-1
CASSLRLGGAYNEQFF
TGTGCCAGCAGCTTACGTCTCGGGGGGGCCTACAATGAGCAGTTCTTC
>few|-|TRBV5-4|TRBJ2-2
CASSLVRGLDTGELFF
TGTGCCAGCAGCTTGGTCAGGGGATTGGACACCGGGGAGCTGTTTTTT